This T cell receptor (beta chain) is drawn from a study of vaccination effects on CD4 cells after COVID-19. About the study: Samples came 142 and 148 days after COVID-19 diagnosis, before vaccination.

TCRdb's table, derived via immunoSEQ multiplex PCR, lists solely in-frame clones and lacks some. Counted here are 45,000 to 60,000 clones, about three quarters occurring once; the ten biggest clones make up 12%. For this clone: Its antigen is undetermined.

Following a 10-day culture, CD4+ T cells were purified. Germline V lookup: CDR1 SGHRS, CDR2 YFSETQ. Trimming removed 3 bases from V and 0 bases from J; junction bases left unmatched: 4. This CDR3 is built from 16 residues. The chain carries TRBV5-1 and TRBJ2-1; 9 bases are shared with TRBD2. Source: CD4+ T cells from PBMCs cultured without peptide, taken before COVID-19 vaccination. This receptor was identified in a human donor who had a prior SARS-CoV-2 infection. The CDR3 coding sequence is TGCGCCAGCAGCTCCGATAGCGGGAGCTCCTACAATGAGCAGTTCTTC. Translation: CASSSDSGSSYNEQFF. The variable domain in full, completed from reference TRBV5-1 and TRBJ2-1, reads KAGVTQTPRYLIKTRGQQVTLSCSPISGHRSVSWYQQTPGQGLQFLFEYFSETQRNKGNFPGRFSGRQFSNSRSEMNVSTLELGDSALYLCASSSDSGSSYNEQFFGPGTRLTVL.